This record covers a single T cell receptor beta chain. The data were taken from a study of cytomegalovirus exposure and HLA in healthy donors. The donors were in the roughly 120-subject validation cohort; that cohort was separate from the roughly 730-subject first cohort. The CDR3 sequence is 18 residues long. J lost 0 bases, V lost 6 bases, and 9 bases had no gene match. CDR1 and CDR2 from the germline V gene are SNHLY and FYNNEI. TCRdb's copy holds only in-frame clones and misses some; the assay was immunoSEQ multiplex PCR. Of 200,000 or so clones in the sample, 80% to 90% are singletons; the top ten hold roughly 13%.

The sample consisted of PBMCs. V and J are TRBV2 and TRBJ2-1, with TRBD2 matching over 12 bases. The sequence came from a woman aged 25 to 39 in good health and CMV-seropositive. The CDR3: CASSAGLAGRDSYNEQFF. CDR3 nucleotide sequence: TGTGCCAGCAGCGCCGGACTAGCGGGGCGAGACTCCTACAATGAGCAGTTCTTC.